Below, one T cell receptor beta chain is given with its context. Its antigen is undetermined. The CDR3 sequence is 13 residues long. Germline V CDR1 and CDR2: SGHTA, FQGNSA. Trimming cost V 4 bases and J 7 bases, with 11 bases left between them. CD45RO-negative, CCR7-selected cells formed the naive CD8 fraction, which excluded terminally differentiated effector memory CD45RA+ cells. This specimen belongs to a study of shared clonotypes between healthy human individuals. Background on the study: Three plates each covered CD4 naive and memory; CD8 naive two, CD8 memory one. General observations from the study: Genetic and exposure-history diversity was limited by the few donors.

Libraries were prepared by immunoSEQ multiplex PCR; TCRdb keeps only in-frame clonotypes and omits some of them. The sample includes around 2.1 million clones, approximately 94% of them seen just once. J is TRBJ2-1 and V is TRBV7-2, with D maybe TRBD2 (5 bases). What was sequenced was naive CD8+ T cells from PBMCs. This TCR came from a man aged 18-30 years in good health. Some clones in this sample may be carry-over from other donors' samples. CDR3 in DNA: TGTGCCAGCAGCTCTAGCCTGTTTAATGAGCAGTTCTTC. Translated: CASSSSLFNEQFF.